Below, 24 T cell receptor beta chains from the same sample are listed, as sequenced in a study of blood T cell repertoires in COVID-19. Sequencing used immunoSEQ multiplex PCR; TCRdb keeps in-frame clones, though not all of them. In the table there are 300,000 to 400,000 clones, around nine tenths of which are singletons. Material: peripheral blood. These receptors originate from a human donor in a cohort sampled during active COVID-19.

The gene calls are TRBV28 and TRBJ2-7, with D possibly matching TRBD2 (6 bases). Between the trimmed V and J ends, which lost 7 bases and 3 bases, there was a span of 19 bases. Germline loops: CDR1 MDHEN, CDR2 SYDVKM. The CDR3 sequence is 15 residues long. The CDR3 protein is CASTPPPGGIYEQYF. CDR3 nucleotide sequence: TGTGCCAGCACTCCCCCGCCCGGGGGAATCTACGAGCAGTACTTC.

The chain has TRBV11-2 and TRBJ2-1, with 7 bases fitting TRBD2. After removal of 3 bases from V and 7 bases from J, the junction contained 6 bases not matched to a gene. Germline V CDR1 and CDR2: SGHAT, FQNNGV. The CDR3 covers 14 residues. CDR3 bases: TGTGCCAGCAGCTTTGAGCGGGGACGGAATGAGCAGTTCTTC. Protein product: CASSFERGRNEQFF.

The gene calls are TRBV6-5 and TRBJ1-2; 8 bases align to TRBD1. This CDR3 is 13 amino acids long. V gave up 2 bases and J gave up 8 bases; unmatched junction bases: 4. Germline V gives CDR1 MNHEY, CDR2 SVGAGI. CDR3: CASSYQGAGGYTF. The CDR3, as DNA: TGTGCCAGCAGTTACCAGGGGGCTGGAGGCTACACCTTC.

This chain connects TRBV7-3 to TRBJ2-2, with TRBD2 as a possible D gene (5 bases). The CDR3 length is 15 residues. Trimming stripped 3 bases from V and 4 bases from J, with 12 bases between. From germline, CDR1 is SGHTA and CDR2 FQGTGA. The CDR3 sequence is CASSFAGSGTGELFF. The CDR3 DNA follows: TGTGCCAGCAGCTTCGCGGGTTCGGGCACCGGGGAGCTGTTTTTT.

The V call is TRBV29-1, the J call TRBJ2-5, with D perhaps TRBD1 (6 bases). Between the trimmed V and J ends, which lost 4 bases and 5 bases, there was a span of 38 bases. CDR3 size: 21 residues. Per germline, CDR1 SQVTM and CDR2 ANQGSEA. The CDR3 DNA reads as TGCAGCGTTGCGAAGATTATTCTCAGAGTTGGGGGCAGGGGCCTCCAGGAGACCCAGTACTTC. It translates to CSVAKIILRVGGRGLQETQYF.

There are a few counts of this clone. The chain links TRBV4-2 to TRBJ2-7; TRBD1 might be the D (6 bases). V lost 0 bases to trimming and J lost 0 bases, with 9 bases between them. Germline V gene lookup returns CDR1 LGHNA and CDR2 YNFKEQ. This CDR3 region has 15 residues. Here the CDR3 DNA reads TGTGCCAGCAGCCAAGATCTGGACAGCTCCTACGAGCAGTACTTC. The encoded protein is CASSQDLDSSYEQYF.

V usage is TRBV6-5 and J usage is TRBJ1-1; tentatively, D is TRBD1 (6 bases). V gave up 0 bases and J gave up 2 bases, with 13 bases separating them. The CDR3 has 16 amino acids. Germline lookup yields CDR1 MNHEY and CDR2 SVGAGI. This CDR3 is CASSYSYHRANTEAFF. The CDR3 coding sequence is TGTGCCAGCAGTTACTCTTATCACAGGGCCAACACTGAAGCTTTCTTT.

This rearrangement joins TRBV19 to TRBJ1-5; D not resolved. Trimming pared 3 bases from V and 2 bases from J, leaving 11 bases between. The CDR3 totals 15 residues. The germline V gene has CDR1 LNHDA and CDR2 SQIVND (reference sequence). CDR3 protein: CASSIRAGGNQPQHF. CDR3 nucleotide sequence: TGTGCCAGTAGTATTAGGGCCGGGGGCAATCAGCCCCAGCATTTT.

This chain links TRBV11-2 with TRBJ1-1; no definite D call. CDR1 and CDR2 from the germline V gene are SGHAT and FQNNGV. There are 15 residues in the CDR3. V was trimmed by 5 bases and J by 3 bases, leaving 16 bases between them. CDR3 bases: TGTGCCAGCAGCAAAGATGGGCTGGGTGACACTGAAGCTTTCTTT. This encodes CASSKDGLGDTEAFF.

The chain combines TRBV29-1 with TRBJ2-3; maybe TRBD2 (6 bases). Per the germline V gene, CDR1 is SQVTM and CDR2 is ANQGSEA. The length of the CDR3 is 16 residues. The V gene lost 8 bases and the J gene lost 1 base, with 22 bases spanning the gap. The CDR3: CSPVASAPGRTDTQYF. In DNA form, the CDR3 reads TGCAGCCCCGTCGCTAGCGCCCCAGGGCGCACAGATACGCAGTATTTT.

In its sample, this clone was seen once. The rearrangement links TRBV24-1 to TRBJ2-1; D gene unclear. CDR1 and CDR2 from the germline V gene are KGHDR and SFDVKD. V shed 1 base and J shed 6 bases, with 3 bases lying between them. This CDR3 has 12 amino acids. CDR3 nucleotide sequence: TGTGCCACCAGTGATTTCCGCAATGAGCAGTTCTTC. Translating it yields CATSDFRNEQFF.

This chain joins TRBV20-1 and TRBJ1-5; D remains unclear. The CDR3 sequence is 14 residues long. V was cut by 3 bases and J by 0 bases, with 9 bases left in between. Germline-derived CDR1 and CDR2 are DFQATT and SNEGSKA (reference sequence). DNA for the CDR3: TGCAGTGCTAGTCACGGGTATAGCAATCAGCCCCAGCATTTT. Its protein is CSASHGYSNQPQHF.

This CDR3 reads CASSRAGLSEPQHF. The DNA of the CDR3 is TGTGCCAGCAGCCGCGCGGGGCTTTCGGAGCCCCAGCATTTT. The V gene is TRBV6-5, the J gene TRBJ1-5; D possibly corresponds to TRBD1 (5 bases). The CDR3 length is 14 residues. V was shortened by 6 bases and J by 8 bases, with 17 bases between the two germline ends. Per the germline V gene, CDR1 is MNHEY and CDR2 is SVGAGI.

The chain has TRBV3-1 (or the pseudogene TRBV3-2) and TRBJ2-7, with D tentatively TRBD2 (6 bases). The CDR3 consists of 15 residues. Deletions cut 4 bases from V and 5 bases from J, with 18 bases between. From germline, CDR1 is LGHDT and CDR2 YNNKEL (reference sequence). The CDR3 bases are TGTGCCAGCAGCCGGGACTTGGTCGTTCTCGACGAGCAGTACTTC. This codes for CASSRDLVVLDEQYF.

This clone was recorded only once. J is TRBJ1-2 and V is TRBV4-1; 7 positions agree with TRBD1. The germline V gene encodes CDR1 MGHRA and CDR2 YSYEKL. Trimming took 1 base from V and 3 from J; bases not matched to a gene: 5. This CDR3 contains 15 residues. CDR3 protein: CASSQVEGADYGYTF. CDR3 in DNA: TGCGCCAGCAGCCAAGTGGAGGGGGCAGACTATGGCTACACCTTC.

This chain links TRBV2 with TRBJ2-7, with D unclear. The CDR3 runs to 12 residues. Germline V gene data show CDR1 as SNHLY and CDR2 as FYNNEI. V lost 7 bases to trimming and J lost 1 base, with 8 bases between them. The chain's CDR3 is CASTGSSYEQYF. As DNA, the CDR3 is TGTGCCAGCACCGGGTCTTCCTACGAGCAGTACTTC.

The chain combines TRBV5-1 with TRBJ1-6; D is unclear. V dropped 0 bases and J dropped 3 bases, with 7 bases sitting between them. CDR1 SGHRS and CDR2 YFSETQ come from the germline V gene. This CDR3 region has 15 residues. As DNA, the CDR3 is TGCGCCAGCAGCTTGGGCGGGGACTATAATTCACCCCTCCACTTT. It is translated as CASSLGGDYNSPLHF.

This rearrangement joins TRBV10-2 to TRBJ2-5; 13 positions agree with TRBD2. This CDR3 region has 16 residues. Germline CDR1 reads WSHSY; CDR2 reads SAAADI. J lost 5 bases, V lost 5 bases, and 8 bases had no gene match. The CDR3 region has the DNA TGCGCCAGCAGTCAGCGACTAGCGGGAGGATCTGAGACCCAGTACTTC. Residues: CASSQRLAGGSETQYF.

This clone was picked up a small number of times. The J gene is TRBJ2-7, the V gene TRBV4-1; unclear D gene. Germline V CDR1 and CDR2: MGHRA, YSYEKL. The CDR3 is 15 amino acids. V lost 1 base and J lost 4, with 14 bases in between. The CDR3 DNA follows: TGCGCCAGCAGCCAAGTCGTTGGGCCAGCTTACGAGCAGTACTTC. Protein sequence: CASSQVVGPAYEQYF.

The rearrangement links TRBV7-3 to TRBJ1-3; no clear D gene. V gave up 2 bases and J gave up 0 bases, with 11 bases separating them. This CDR3 is 16 amino acids long. From germline, CDR1 is SGHTA and CDR2 FQGTGA. Here the CDR3 reads CASSLGGVNSGNTIYF. CDR3 nucleotide sequence: TGTGCCAGCAGCTTAGGCGGGGTAAACTCTGGAAACACCATATATTTT.

The DNA of the CDR3 is TGTGCCAGCGGCTCGGACAGGGGGAGGTATGGCTACACCTTC. Its translation: CASGSDRGRYGYTF. V gene TRBV6-5 combines with J gene TRBJ1-2, with 10 nucleotides matching TRBD1. The CDR3 is made up of 14 amino acids. Germline V gives CDR1 MNHEY, CDR2 SVGAGI. With V trimmed by 8 bases and J by 5 bases, 8 bases remained unmatched.

The V and J genes are TRBV12-3 or TRBV12-4 and TRBJ1-1, with 8 bases aligning to TRBD1. The CDR3 contains 13 residues. V shed 3 bases and J 11 bases; nucleotides not matched to a gene: 8. CDR3 loop: CASSLQHRGMAFF. In nucleotides, the CDR3 is TGTGCCAGCAGTTTGCAACACAGGGGGATGGCTTTCTTT.

This clone was seen a handful of times. The chain has TRBV5-1 and TRBJ2-3, with 7 bases fitting TRBD2. J was trimmed by 1 base and V by 7 bases; bases with no gene match: 12. The germline V gene encodes CDR1 SGHRS and CDR2 YFSETQ. The CDR3 has 16 amino acids. The CDR3 sequence is CASRRAWAGGTDTQYF. CDR3 bases: TGCGCCAGCCGACGAGCATGGGCGGGAGGCACAGATACGCAGTATTTT.

This clone was recorded once. V and J are TRBV18 and TRBJ2-3; D perhaps matches TRBD2 (6 bases). Per the germline V gene, CDR1 is KGHSH and CDR2 is LQKENI. The V gene lost 8 bases and the J gene lost 1 base, with 7 bases spanning the gap. The CDR3 extends over 12 amino acids. CDR3 coding DNA: TGTGCCAGCGGCGGGGGCACAGATACGCAGTATTTT. The encoded protein is CASGGGTDTQYF.